This T cell receptor (beta chain) was found in a study of T cell responses to AZD1222 COVID-19 vaccine. Notes on the study in general: Vaccine-associated CD4 TCRs ranged over spike, dominating at 160-218 and 743-854.

Libraries were prepared by immunoSEQ multiplex PCR; TCRdb keeps only in-frame clonotypes and omits some of them. This sample has 150,000 to 200,000 clones, with about 90% found just once. Concerning this clone: The antigen remains undetermined.

Sequencing was performed on peripheral blood, taken on day 0 of AZD1222 vaccination. The source of this sequence is an adult in good health.

CDR3 sequence: CSVGVTGTEAFF. The CDR3 nucleotides are TGCAGCGTTGGGGTTACAGGCACTGAAGCTTTCTTT. The chain uses TRBV29-1 and TRBJ1-1, with D possibly TRBD1 on 5 matching bases. Germline CDR1 is SQVTM and CDR2 is ANQGSEA. Trimming removed 4 bases from V and 4 bases from J, with 10 bases in between. The CDR3 is 12 amino acids. Together with reference TRBV29-1 and TRBJ1-1, the CDR3 gives the full variable domain: SAVISQKPSRDICQRGTSLTIQCQVDSQVTMMFWYRQQPGQSLTLIATANQGSEATYESGFVIDKFPISRPNLTFSTLTVSNMSPEDSSIYLCSVGVTGTEAFFGQGTRLTVV.